Listed here are 28 T cell receptor beta chains from one sample, sequenced in a study of PD-1 blockade in mismatch repair-deficient tumors (dated by TCRdb to the late 2010s). Library preparation was by the immunoSEQ multiplex PCR assay. In its TCRdb copy, this immuneACCESS table keeps in-frame sequences only and misses some clones. Where compared with another copy, unresolved V genes explain less than half of these, and the others have no known cause. For this sample the table gives some 19,000 clones, of which roughly 82% were detected only once. Jointly, the top ten make up 1.4% to 1.5% of the sample. Sequences were derived from PBMCs, sampled 52 weeks after starting pembrolizumab. All receptors derive from an adult with mismatch repair-deficient cancer.

This clone was detected only once. V usage is TRBV18 and J usage is TRBJ2-5; 9 bases are a match to TRBD1. CDR1 and CDR2 from the germline V gene are KGHSH and LQKENI. The length of the CDR3 is 12 residues. The junction had 0 bases not matched to a gene; V was cut back by 8 bases and J by 2 bases. CDR3 nucleotides: TGTGCCAGCGGGACAGGGCAAGAGACCCAGTACTTC. This gives the protein CASGTGQETQYF.

There are a few counts of this clone. This chain uses TRBV9 with TRBJ2-7; 7 bases agree with TRBD2. Trimming removed 4 bases from V and 1 base from J; junction bases left unmatched: 8. In germline, CDR1 is SGDLS, CDR2 YYNGEE. The CDR3 contains 15 residues. The CDR3 DNA is TGTGCCAGCAGCATTGAAAGCGGGGTATCCTACGAGCAGTACTTC. It translates to CASSIESGVSYEQYF. Together with reference TRBV9 and TRBJ2-7, the CDR3 gives the full variable domain: DSGVTQTPKHLITATGQRVTLRCSPRSGDLSVYWYQQSLDQGLQFLIQYYNGEERAKGNILERFSAQQFPDLHSELNLSSLELGDSALYFCASSIESGVSYEQYFGPGTRLTVT.

The chain is built from TRBV6-4 and TRBJ1-3; no reliable D call. Germline V gene sequence: CDR1 MRHNA, CDR2 SNTAGT. The CDR3 length is 14 residues. Trimming took 0 bases from V and 7 from J, leaving 10 bases between them. CDR3 sequence: CASSDSRILNTIYF. CDR3 coding DNA: TGTGCCAGCAGTGACTCGAGGATTTTGAACACCATATATTTT.

The chain links TRBV9 to TRBJ1-1, with 10 bases fitting TRBD1. This CDR3 region has 16 residues. V lost 4 bases, J lost 1 base, and 7 bases stayed unmatched. Germline V CDR1 and CDR2: SGDLS, YYNGEE. For the CDR3, the DNA is TGTGCCAGCAGCTTCGGGACAGGGGTCACGAACACTGAAGCTTTCTTT. It specifies CASSFGTGVTNTEAFF. The full variable domain, in which reference TRBV9 and TRBJ1-1 provide the parts outside the CDR3, is DSGVTQTPKHLITATGQRVTLRCSPRSGDLSVYWYQQSLDQGLQFLIQYYNGEERAKGNILERFSAQQFPDLHSELNLSSLELGDSALYFCASSFGTGVTNTEAFFGQGTRLTVV.

V gene TRBV5-1 combines with J gene TRBJ2-3, with 7 nucleotides matching TRBD2. The CDR3 runs 14 residues. Germline V CDR1 and CDR2: SGHRS, YFSETQ. V lost 5 bases, J lost 3 bases, and 6 bases stayed unmatched. The CDR3 reads CASRMGGSTDTQYF. DNA for the CDR3: TGCGCCAGCAGGATGGGCGGGAGTACAGATACGCAGTATTTT. The complete variable domain, with remaining parts taken from reference TRBV5-1 and TRBJ2-3, reads KAGVTQTPRYLIKTRGQQVTLSCSPISGHRSVSWYQQTPGQGLQFLFEYFSETQRNKGNFPGRFSGRQFSNSRSEMNVSTLELGDSALYLCASRMGGSTDTQYFGPGTRLTVL.

The J gene is TRBJ2-4, the V gene TRBV6-1; no clear D gene. The CDR3 is 15 residues long. Trimming took 2 bases from V and 0 from J, leaving 8 bases between them. From germline, CDR1 is MNHNS and CDR2 SASEGT. Here the CDR3 DNA reads TGTGCCAGCAGTGAACAGGCTCTAGCCAAAAACATTCAGTACTTC. Translation gives CASSEQALAKNIQYF.

This clone showed up just once. The chain links TRBV9 to TRBJ2-5; TRBD2 matches 10 bases. The CDR3 consists of 14 residues. Germline-derived CDR1 and CDR2 are SGDLS and YYNGEE. V lost 3 bases to trimming and J lost 5 bases; unmatched junction nucleotides: 4. This CDR3 is CASSASGSRETQYF. For the CDR3, the DNA is TGTGCCAGCAGCGCTAGCGGGAGCCGGGAGACCCAGTACTTC.

The gene calls are TRBV27 and TRBJ2-1, with a tentative D call TRBD2 (6 bases). Trimming removed 2 bases at V and 8 bases at J, with 16 bases between. The V gene's germline CDR1 is MNHEY and CDR2 SMNVEV (reference sequence). CDR3 length equals 15 residues. The CDR3 coding sequence is TGTGCCAGCAGTTTAAAGGAGGGCCTCGGCTATGAGCAGTTCTTC. It encodes CASSLKEGLGYEQFF.

The chain carries TRBV7-2 and TRBJ2-7, with 8 nucleotides matching TRBD1. The CDR3 covers 16 residues. Germline CDR1 reads SGHTA; CDR2 reads FQGNSA. With 1 base clipped from V and 4 bases from J, the junction kept 9 bases outside the gene matches. The DNA for the CDR3 is TGTGCCAGCAGCTTAGGAGGTCCGACAGGGGCTTACGAGCAGTACTTC. This sequence encodes CASSLGGPTGAYEQYF.

This clone turned up a few times. V usage is TRBV5-1 and J usage is TRBJ2-7; 13 nucleotides line up with TRBD2. Trimming at V came to 4 bases and at J to 2 bases, leaving 3 bases not matched to a gene. The length of the CDR3 is 15 residues. Germline V CDR1 and CDR2: SGHRS, YFSETQ. The CDR3: CASSLGTSGTYEQYF. CDR3 nucleotides: TGCGCCAGCAGCCTAGGGACTAGCGGGACCTACGAGCAGTACTTC.

The chain recombines TRBV6-5 with TRBJ1-2; 9 bases line up with TRBD1. Trimming took 6 bases from V and 5 from J; bases not matched to a gene: 7. From germline, CDR1 is MNHEY and CDR2 SVGAGI. The CDR3 covers 14 residues. This CDR3 is CASRRDRDRYGYTF. CDR3 coding DNA: TGTGCCAGCAGGCGGGACAGGGATCGGTATGGCTACACCTTC.

The chain employs TRBV7-3 and TRBJ2-2, with TRBD1 matching 7 bases. The CDR3 contains 14 residues. The germline CDR1 and CDR2 sequences are SGHTA and FQGTGA. Trimming cost V 6 bases and J 0 bases; bases outside gene matches: 1. The CDR3 DNA sequence: TGTGCCAGCAGTACAGGGGCGAACACCGGGGAGCTGTTTTTT. It yields the protein CASSTGANTGELFF.

The chain joins TRBV19 to TRBJ1-5, with D unclear. This CDR3 has 14 amino acids. Germline CDR1 and CDR2: LNHDA and SQIVND (reference sequence). V was pared by 8 bases and J by 0 bases, with 11 bases between. CDR3 nucleotides: TGTGCCAGTTGGACTCGAGATAGCAATCAGCCCCAGCATTTT. This encodes CASWTRDSNQPQHF.

The chain links TRBV5-1 to TRBJ1-4; D remains ambiguous. Trimming stripped 4 bases from V and 6 bases from J, with 16 bases between. This CDR3 is 15 amino acids long. The germline gives CDR1 SGHRS, CDR2 YFSETQ. The CDR3 spells CASSQRGSGDEKLFF. The DNA of the CDR3 is TGCGCCAGCAGCCAGAGAGGGAGCGGTGATGAAAAACTGTTTTTT.

The rearrangement joins TRBV11-3 to TRBJ1-6; 9 nucleotides agree with TRBD1. V was clipped by 7 bases and J by 7 bases; unmatched bases: 5. CDR3 length: 14 residues. The germline gives CDR1 SGHNT, CDR2 YENEEA. The CDR3 spells CASNPGQGNSPLHF. CDR3 coding DNA: TGTGCCAGCAACCCGGGACAGGGAAATTCACCCCTCCACTTT. The complete variable domain, with remaining parts taken from reference TRBV11-3 and TRBJ1-6, reads EAGVVQSPRYKIIEKKQPVAFWCNPISGHNTLYWYLQNLGQGPELLIRYENEEAVDDSQLPKDRFSAERLKGVDSTLKIQPAELGDSAVYLCASNPGQGNSPLHFGNGTRLTVT.

This clone was detected once. This rearrangement joins TRBV15 to TRBJ2-3, with 9 bases lining up with TRBD2. Germline CDR1 is LNHNV and CDR2 is YYDKDF (reference sequence). This CDR3 is 15 amino acids long. After removal of 5 bases from V and 10 bases from J, the junction contained 13 bases not matched to a gene. CDR3 residues: CATSGLGGREGPQYF. The CDR3 nucleotides read TGTGCCACCAGCGGTTTAGGGGGGCGGGAGGGCCCGCAGTATTTT. Supplemented by reference TRBV15 and TRBJ2-3, the full variable domain reads DAMVIQNPRYQVTQFGKPVTLSCSQTLNHNVMYWYQQKSSQAPKLLFHYYDKDFNNEADTPDNFQSRRPNTSFCFLDIRSPGLGDTAMYLCATSGLGGREGPQYFGPGTRLTVL.

CDR3 in DNA: TGTGCCAGCAGCGTAGCCGGGACAGACCAAGAGACCCAGTACTTC. The encoded protein is CASSVAGTDQETQYF. V and J are TRBV9 and TRBJ2-5; 7 bases map to TRBD1. This CDR3 has 15 amino acids. The junction had 2 bases not matched to a gene; V was cut back by 0 bases and J by 0 bases. CDR1 is SGDLS, CDR2 YYNGEE, per germline.

This chain uses TRBV30 with TRBJ1-2; 7 positions agree with TRBD1. The CDR3 consists of 13 residues. V was clipped by 2 bases and J by 4 bases; unmatched bases: 4. Looked up from germline, CDR1 is GTSNPN and CDR2 is SVGIG (reference sequence). The CDR3 DNA follows: TGTGCCTGGAGTTTAGGGACAGCCTATGGCTACACCTTC. Residues: CAWSLGTAYGYTF.

The chain carries TRBV2 and TRBJ1-3; a possible D gene is TRBD1 (6 bases). V was cut by 5 bases and J by 0 bases, with 14 bases left in between. The germline CDR1 and CDR2 sequences are SNHLY and FYNNEI. The CDR3 loop spans 16 amino acids. CDR3 bases: TGTGCCAGCAGTTCACAACAGGGATCCTCTGGAAACACCATATATTTT. Protein sequence: CASSSQQGSSGNTIYF. Supplemented by reference TRBV2 and TRBJ1-3, the full variable domain reads EPEVTQTPSHQVTQMGQEVILRCVPISNHLYFYWYRQILGQKVEFLVSFYNNEISEKSEIFDDQFSVERPDGSNFTLKIRSTKLEDSAMYFCASSSQQGSSGNTIYFGEGSWLTVV.

The gene calls are TRBV7-8 and TRBJ1-1; 8 nucleotides line up with TRBD1. CDR3 length equals 14 residues. Germline V CDR1 and CDR2: SGHVS, FQNEAQ. Trimming at V came to 1 base and at J to 5 bases, leaving 3 bases not matched to a gene. CDR3 loop: CASSLGQGRTEAFF. Here the CDR3 DNA reads TGTGCCAGCAGCTTAGGACAGGGGCGGACTGAAGCTTTCTTT.

This clone was seen only once. The chain's CDR3 is CASSLFRGLDSRGQPQHF. In DNA, the CDR3 is TGTGCCAGCAGCTTATTTCGGGGACTTGACTCAAGGGGTCAGCCCCAGCATTTT. This sequence joins TRBV7-2 and TRBJ1-5, with a weak D call TRBD1 (5 bases). Germline-derived CDR1 and CDR2 are SGHTA and FQGNSA. The CDR3 is made up of 18 amino acids. V lost 2 bases, J lost 6 bases, and 23 bases lay in between. The whole variable domain, remainder taken from reference TRBV7-2 and TRBJ1-5, is GAGVSQSPSNKVTEKGKDVELRCDPISGHTALYWYRQSLGQGLEFLIYFQGNSAPDKSGLPSDRFSAERTGGSVSTLTIQRTQQEDSAVYLCASSLFRGLDSRGQPQHFGDGTRLSIL.

The chain is built from TRBV19 and TRBJ2-2, with 12 bases that match TRBD2. Germline trimming cut 5 bases from V and 7 bases from J; bases unmatched to any gene: 11. The CDR3 has 17 residues. The germline gives CDR1 LNHDA, CDR2 SQIVND (reference sequence). The CDR3 region is CASSPAWTSGKVGELFF. The CDR3 nucleotides are TGTGCCAGTAGTCCCGCTTGGACTAGCGGGAAGGTCGGGGAGCTGTTTTTT.

The chain has TRBV5-4 and TRBJ1-6, with D possibly TRBD1 on 5 matching bases. With 4 bases removed from V and 10 bases from J, the gap between germline ends came to 18 bases. The germline CDR1 and CDR2 sequences are SGHNT and YYREEE (reference sequence). The CDR3 extends over 15 amino acids. CDR3 sequence reads: CASSRSGGWDSPLHF. The DNA for the CDR3 is TGTGCCAGCAGCAGATCGGGAGGGTGGGACTCACCCCTCCACTTT.

This sequence joins TRBV5-4 and TRBJ2-1; D ambiguous. Germline CDR1 reads SGHNT; CDR2 reads YYREEE (reference sequence). The V gene lost 3 bases and the J gene lost 3 bases, with 13 bases spanning the gap. The CDR3 extends over 15 amino acids. CDR3 in DNA: TGTGCCAGCAGCTCCGGTCTAGGTGTCTACAATGAGCAGTTCTTC. It is translated as CASSSGLGVYNEQFF.

The rearrangement joins TRBV6-1 to TRBJ2-7; the match to TRBD2 covers 10 bases. Germline CDR1 is MNHNS and CDR2 is SASEGT. This CDR3 has 15 amino acids. V lost 3 bases and J lost 4; bases outside the gene matches: 6. The CDR3 loop reads CASSDASGSGYEQYF. The CDR3 DNA is TGTGCCAGCAGTGACGCTAGCGGGAGTGGTTACGAGCAGTACTTC.

The chain has TRBV28 and TRBJ1-6; possible D gene TRBD1, 5 bases. The CDR3 totals 14 residues. CDR1 and CDR2 from the germline V gene are MDHEN and SYDVKM. The ends were cut back, 8 bases at V and 4 bases at J, with 12 bases in the middle. The CDR3: CASGGTDYNSPLHF. CDR3 DNA sequence: TGTGCCAGCGGGGGGACCGATTATAATTCACCCCTCCACTTT.

This chain uses TRBV15 with TRBJ2-5; 15 bases are shared with TRBD2. Germline-derived CDR1 and CDR2 are LNHNV and YYDKDF (reference sequence). V was clipped by 1 base and J by 2 bases; unmatched bases: 5. There are 18 residues in the CDR3. CDR3 sequence reads: CATSRGPGTSGGQETQYF. The CDR3 DNA is TGTGCCACCAGCAGAGGACCTGGGACTAGCGGGGGGCAAGAGACCCAGTACTTC.

This chain joins TRBV29-1 and TRBJ2-1, with TRBD2 matching 12 bases. CDR1 SQVTM and CDR2 ANQGSEA come from the germline V gene. This CDR3 contains 16 residues. V dropped 0 bases and J dropped 6; count of bases not matched to a gene: 6. Here the CDR3 reads CSVEDRSTSGGNEQFF. For the CDR3, the DNA is TGCAGCGTTGAAGATCGGTCGACTAGCGGGGGCAATGAGCAGTTCTTC.